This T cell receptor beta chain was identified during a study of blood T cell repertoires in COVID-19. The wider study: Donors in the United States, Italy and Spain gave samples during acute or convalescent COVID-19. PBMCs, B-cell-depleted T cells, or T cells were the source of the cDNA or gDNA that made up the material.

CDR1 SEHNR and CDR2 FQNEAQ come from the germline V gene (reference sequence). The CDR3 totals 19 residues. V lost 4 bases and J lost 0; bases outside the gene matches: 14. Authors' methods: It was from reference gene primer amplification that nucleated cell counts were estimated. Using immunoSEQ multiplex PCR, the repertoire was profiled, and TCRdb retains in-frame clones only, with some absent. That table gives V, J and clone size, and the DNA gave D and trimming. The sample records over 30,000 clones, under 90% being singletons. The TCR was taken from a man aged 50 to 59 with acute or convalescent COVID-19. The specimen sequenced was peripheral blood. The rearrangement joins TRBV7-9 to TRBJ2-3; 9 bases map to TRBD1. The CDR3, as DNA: TGTGCCAGCAGCTCATGGGGACAGGGTCTTTTTGTAAGCACAGATACGCAGTATTTT. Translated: CASSSWGQGLFVSTDTQYF.